This passage covers 19 T cell receptor beta chains from one sample sequenced in a study of cytomegalovirus exposure and HLA in healthy donors. Produced via immunoSEQ multiplex PCR; TCRdb's table is partial and in-frame only. This table holds more than 120,000 clones, roughly 87% found once. Source material: PBMCs. The receptors were sampled from a man in his late teens or twenties in good health and CMV-seropositive.

The chain has TRBV5-6 and TRBJ1-1, with D unresolved. CDR1 and CDR2 (germline): SGHDT, YYEEEE. The CDR3 loop spans 12 amino acids. V was clipped by 1 base and J by 7 bases, with 8 bases between them. The CDR3 reads CASSLTRYEAFF. The CDR3 region has the DNA TGTGCCAGCAGCTTGACTAGATATGAAGCTTTCTTT.

This rearrangement joins TRBV27 to TRBJ1-5; D may be TRBD1 (6 bases). There are 17 residues in the CDR3. The ends were cut back, 3 bases at V and 2 bases at J, with 17 bases in the middle. Germline-derived CDR1 and CDR2 are MNHEY and SMNVEV (reference sequence). This chain's CDR3 is CASSLGIQGRGNQPQHF. In DNA form, the CDR3 reads TGTGCCAGCAGTTTGGGGATTCAGGGGCGAGGCAATCAGCCCCAGCATTTT.

The gene calls are TRBV18 and TRBJ1-1; maybe TRBD1 (6 bases). This CDR3 region has 14 residues. V was pared by 3 bases and J by 1 base, with 9 bases between. Germline V gene lookup returns CDR1 KGHSH and CDR2 LQKENI. The CDR3: CASSPGQPNTEAFF. As DNA, the CDR3 is TGTGCCAGCTCACCTGGACAGCCGAACACTGAAGCTTTCTTT. The full variable domain, completed using reference TRBV18 and TRBJ1-1, is NAGVMQNPRHLVRRRGQEARLRCSPMKGHSHVYWYRQLPEEGLKFMVYLQKENIIDESGMPKERFSAEFPKEGPSILRIQQVVRGDSAAYFCASSPGQPNTEAFFGQGTRLTVV.

The J gene is TRBJ1-5, the V gene TRBV30; TRBD1 might be the D (5 bases). Germline CDR1 reads GTSNPN; CDR2 reads SVGIG (reference sequence). The CDR3 has 14 amino acids. V shed 0 bases and J shed 2 bases, with 8 bases lying between them. The CDR3, as DNA: TGTGCCTGGAGTGTAGCCAGGGGCAATCAGCCCCAGCATTTT. Translating it yields CAWSVARGNQPQHF.

The rearrangement joins TRBV4-1 to TRBJ2-5; D is uncertain. The CDR3 consists of 15 residues. The V and J ends lost 1 base and 4 bases respectively, with 13 bases between them. Germline V gives CDR1 MGHRA, CDR2 YSYEKL. The CDR3 region has the DNA TGCGCCAGCAGCCAAGCCGAATTTAGAGGAGAGACCCAGTACTTC. Protein product: CASSQAEFRGETQYF.

Here the CDR3 reads CASRSGGPQHF. For the CDR3, the DNA is TGTGCCAGTAGATCGGGTGGGCCCCAGCATTTT. The chain has TRBV19 and TRBJ1-5; D ambiguous. The CDR3 spans 11 residues. The germline gives CDR1 LNHDA, CDR2 SQIVND (reference sequence). The V gene lost 6 bases and the J gene lost 9 bases, with 9 bases spanning the gap.

In this sample, this clone turned up a few times. The rearrangement uses TRBV15 and TRBJ2-7, with D unresolved. The CDR3 loop spans 15 amino acids. V was shortened by 0 bases and J by 3 bases, with 12 bases between the two germline ends. Germline CDR1 LNHNV, CDR2 YYDKDF (reference sequence). The CDR3 sequence: CATSRDEVRLYEQYF. For the CDR3, the DNA is TGTGCCACCAGCAGAGATGAGGTGAGACTCTACGAGCAGTACTTC.

The V and J genes are TRBV7-9 and TRBJ2-3, with 8 bases aligning to TRBD1. Germline V lookup: CDR1 SEHNR, CDR2 FQNEAQ (reference sequence). The CDR3 totals 15 residues. With V trimmed by 5 bases and J by 5 bases, 9 bases remained unmatched. CDR3 protein: CASSHGQGRKDTQYF. The CDR3 region has the DNA TGTGCCAGCAGCCATGGACAGGGAAGGAAAGATACGCAGTATTTT.

The rearrangement links TRBV2 to TRBJ2-5; D remains unclear. CDR1 is SNHLY, CDR2 FYNNEI, per germline. The CDR3 sequence is 13 residues long. Between the trimmed V and J ends, which lost 0 bases and 5 bases, there was a span of 7 bases. This chain's CDR3 is CASSEARRETQYF. DNA for the CDR3: TGTGCCAGCAGTGAAGCGCGGCGGGAGACCCAGTACTTC.

The CDR3 protein is CASSVGQEANEQYF. CDR3 nucleotides: TGTGCCAGCAGTGTGGGACAGGAAGCGAACGAGCAGTACTTC. This sequence joins TRBV2 and TRBJ2-7; 8 bases are a match to TRBD1. CDR1 is SNHLY, CDR2 FYNNEI, per germline. V shed 4 bases and J 5 bases; nucleotides not matched to a gene: 7. This CDR3 contains 14 residues.

This clone was picked up a small number of times. V and J are TRBV5-5 and TRBJ2-3; D unclear. Germline values: CDR1 SGHKS, CDR2 YYEKEE (reference sequence). The CDR3 has 14 amino acids. V was trimmed by 0 bases and J by 5 bases, leaving 10 bases between them. The chain's CDR3 is CASSLVLRGDTQYF. In nucleotides, the CDR3 is TGTGCCAGCAGCTTGGTTCTGAGAGGAGATACGCAGTATTTT.

The rearrangement links TRBV30 to TRBJ1-1; tentative D call: TRBD1 (5 bases). Germline-derived CDR1 and CDR2 are GTSNPN and SVGIG (reference sequence). The length of the CDR3 is 15 residues. V gave up 1 base and J gave up 7 bases, with 19 bases separating them. The CDR3 sequence: CAWSGPEDGGGEAFF. The CDR3 DNA reads TGTGCCTGGAGTGGGCCAGAAGACGGGGGGGGTGAAGCTTTCTTT.

The V gene is TRBV29-1, the J gene TRBJ2-7; TRBD1 agrees at 8 bases. Germline assignment: CDR1 SQVTM and CDR2 ANQGSEA. J gave up 6 bases and V 4 bases, and 8 bases lay outside the gene matches. The CDR3 loop spans 13 amino acids. In nucleotides, the CDR3 is TGCAGCGTTGTGCAGGGGGCGAGGATCGAGCAGTACTTC. The encoded protein is CSVVQGARIEQYF.

This clone was seen a handful of times. The J gene is TRBJ1-2, the V gene TRBV10-3; 8 nucleotides align to TRBD1. The CDR3 is 12 amino acids. Per germline, CDR1 ENHRY and CDR2 SYGVKD. V gave up 2 bases and J gave up 9 bases; unmatched junction bases: 2. The CDR3 region is CAISEAGGSYTF. In nucleotides, the CDR3 is TGTGCCATCAGTGAGGCAGGGGGCAGCTACACCTTC.

The chain carries TRBV2 and TRBJ1-3, with TRBD1 matching 7 bases. V trimming: 4 bases; J trimming: 4 bases; junction bases outside the gene matches: 10. Looked up from germline, CDR1 is SNHLY and CDR2 is FYNNEI. The length of the CDR3 is 16 residues. The CDR3 protein is CASSGNLGTAGNTIYF. The CDR3 bases are TGTGCCAGCAGTGGAAACCTAGGGACAGCAGGAAACACCATATATTTT.

The chain employs TRBV27 and TRBJ2-7; the match to TRBD2 covers 9 bases. Germline lookup yields CDR1 MNHEY and CDR2 SMNVEV (reference sequence). V trimming: 3 bases; J trimming: 4 bases; junction bases outside the gene matches: 7. The CDR3 is 15 amino acids. CDR3: CASSFGAGGPYEQYF. The CDR3 DNA follows: TGTGCCAGCAGTTTTGGGGCGGGGGGGCCGTACGAGCAGTACTTC.

This chain links TRBV29-1 with TRBJ1-1; D is possibly TRBD1 (6 bases). V lost 5 bases to trimming and J lost 11 bases, with 12 bases between them. CDR1 SQVTM and CDR2 ANQGSEA come from the germline V gene. CDR3 length equals 10 residues. The CDR3 spells CSVSLGHAFF. In DNA, the CDR3 is TGCAGCGTTAGCTTGGGACATGCTTTCTTT.

This sequence joins TRBV6-5 and TRBJ1-1; the D gene is possibly TRBD1 (6 bases). CDR1 MNHEY and CDR2 SVGAGI come from the germline V gene. V was pared by 5 bases and J by 1 base, with 11 bases between. CDR3 length: 14 residues. The CDR3 sequence: CASSQPGQNTEAFF. CDR3 in DNA: TGTGCCAGCAGTCAACCGGGACAGAACACTGAAGCTTTCTTT.

This sequence joins TRBV6-1 and TRBJ2-5; TRBD2 matches 12 bases. The CDR3 totals 17 residues. The germline gives CDR1 MNHNS, CDR2 SASEGT. The trim removed 3 bases at V and 1 base at J, leaving 6 bases unmatched. CDR3 bases: TGTGCCAGCAGTGAGATACTAGCGGGGGGACCCCAAGAGACCCAGTACTTC. Its translation: CASSEILAGGPQETQYF.